This paragraph reports one TCR beta chain. What it binds is not known. These data belong to a study of OX40 agonist ivuxolimab in advanced cancers. Whole-study findings and limits: Determination of antigen specificity was not performed for the expanded peripheral T cells.

Germline V gives CDR1 SGHAT, CDR2 FQNNGV. The CDR3 covers 17 residues. Germline trimming cut 1 base from V and 8 bases from J; bases unmatched to any gene: 9. Using immunoSEQ multiplex PCR, the repertoire was profiled, and TCRdb retains in-frame clones only, with some absent. Of 15,000 to 25,000 clones listed, around nine tenths are singletons. The chain couples TRBV11-2 to TRBJ1-4; 11 nucleotides align to TRBD1. This clonotype was obtained from an adult with an advanced solid tumor such as melanoma, head and neck, liver or kidney cancer. The material sequenced was CD4+ or CD8+ T cells sorted from blood, taken in a trial of the OX40 agonist ivuxolimab. This chain's CDR3 is CASSLVWGTGGGEKLFF. The CDR3 coding sequence is TGTGCCAGCAGCTTAGTCTGGGGGACAGGGGGAGGCGAAAAACTGTTTTTT.